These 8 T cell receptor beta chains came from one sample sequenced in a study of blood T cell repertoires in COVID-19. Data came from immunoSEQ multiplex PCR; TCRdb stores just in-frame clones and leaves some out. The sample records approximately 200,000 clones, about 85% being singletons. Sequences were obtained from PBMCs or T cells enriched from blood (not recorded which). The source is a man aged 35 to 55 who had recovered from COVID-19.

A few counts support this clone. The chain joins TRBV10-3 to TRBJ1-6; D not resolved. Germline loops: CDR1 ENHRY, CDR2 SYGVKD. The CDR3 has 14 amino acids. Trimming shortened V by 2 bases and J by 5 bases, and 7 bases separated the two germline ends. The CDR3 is CAISEAGHNSPLHF. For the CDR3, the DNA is TGTGCCATCAGTGAGGCAGGCCATAATTCACCCCTCCACTTT.

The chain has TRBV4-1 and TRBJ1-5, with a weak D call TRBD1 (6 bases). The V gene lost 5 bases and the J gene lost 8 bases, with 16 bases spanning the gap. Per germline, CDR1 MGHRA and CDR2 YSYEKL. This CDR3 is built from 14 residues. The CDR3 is CASSTNRAGEPQHF. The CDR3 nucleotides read TGCGCCAGCAGCACGAACAGGGCAGGTGAGCCCCAGCATTTT.

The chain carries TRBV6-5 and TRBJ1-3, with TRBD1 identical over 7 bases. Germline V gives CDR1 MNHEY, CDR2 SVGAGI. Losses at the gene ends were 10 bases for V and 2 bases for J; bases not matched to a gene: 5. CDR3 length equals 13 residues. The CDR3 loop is CATKDRAGNTIYF. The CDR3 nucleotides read TGTGCCACCAAAGACAGGGCTGGAAACACCATATATTTT.

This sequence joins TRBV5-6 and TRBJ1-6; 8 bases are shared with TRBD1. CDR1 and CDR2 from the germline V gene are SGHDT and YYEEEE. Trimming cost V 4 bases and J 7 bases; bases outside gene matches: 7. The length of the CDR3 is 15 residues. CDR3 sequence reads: CASSLRGLGNSPLHF. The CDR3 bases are TGTGCCAGCAGCCTCAGGGGGCTAGGGAATTCACCCCTCCACTTT. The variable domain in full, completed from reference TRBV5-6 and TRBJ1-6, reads DAGVTQSPTHLIKTRGQQVTLRCSPKSGHDTVSWYQQALGQGPQFIFQYYEEEERQRGNFPDRFSGHQFPNYSSELNVNALLLGDSALYLCASSLRGLGNSPLHFGNGTRLTVT.

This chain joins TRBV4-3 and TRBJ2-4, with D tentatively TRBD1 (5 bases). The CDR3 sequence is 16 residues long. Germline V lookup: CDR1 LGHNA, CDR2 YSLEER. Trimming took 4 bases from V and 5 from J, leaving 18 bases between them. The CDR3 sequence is CASSREARGRENIQYF. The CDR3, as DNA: TGCGCCAGCAGCCGTGAAGCAAGGGGTAGAGAAAACATTCAGTACTTC.

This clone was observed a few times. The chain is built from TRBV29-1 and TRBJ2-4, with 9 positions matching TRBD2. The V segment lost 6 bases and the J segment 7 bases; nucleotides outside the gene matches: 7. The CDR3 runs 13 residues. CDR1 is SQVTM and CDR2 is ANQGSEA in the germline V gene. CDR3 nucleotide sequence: TGCAGCGTAGCCGGGACTAGCAAGAACATTCAGTACTTC. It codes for CSVAGTSKNIQYF. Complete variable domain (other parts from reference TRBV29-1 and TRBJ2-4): SAVISQKPSRDICQRGTSLTIQCQVDSQVTMMFWYRQQPGQSLTLIATANQGSEATYESGFVIDKFPISRPNLTFSTLTVSNMSPEDSSIYLCSVAGTSKNIQYFGAGTRLSVL.

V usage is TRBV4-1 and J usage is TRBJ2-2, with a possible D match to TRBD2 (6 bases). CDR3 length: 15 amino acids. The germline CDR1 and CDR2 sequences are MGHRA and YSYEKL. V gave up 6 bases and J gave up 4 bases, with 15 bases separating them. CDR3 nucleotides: TGCGCCAGCAGGGAGGGGAGAAGGGGCACCGGGGAGCTGTTTTTT. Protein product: CASREGRRGTGELFF.

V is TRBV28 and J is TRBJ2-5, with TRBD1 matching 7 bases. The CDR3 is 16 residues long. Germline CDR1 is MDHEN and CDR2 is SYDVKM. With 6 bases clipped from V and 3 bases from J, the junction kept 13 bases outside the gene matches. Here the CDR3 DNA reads TGTGCCAGCAGACATATTTTTTACAGGGGAGAAGAGACCCAGTACTTC. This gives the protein CASRHIFYRGEETQYF.